This TCR beta chain was retrieved from a study of siplizumab effects on memory and regulatory T cells. Study-level findings and limits: Confirmation was lacking for the suppressive function of proliferating Tregs derived from siplizumab cultures. Naive T cells, seemingly more diverse than memory cells, seemed major alloresponse contributors.

This CDR3 comprises 14 residues. The V and J ends lost 3 bases and 6 bases, in that order; junction bases with no gene match: 5. CDR1 and CDR2 from the germline V gene are KGHSH and LQKENI. This clone was found once. Its antigen is not identified. Only in-frame clones appear in the TCRdb table, and some are missing; sequencing was by immunoSEQ multiplex PCR. The sample holds approximately 100,000 clones, around 90% seen once. V is TRBV18 and J is TRBJ1-2; 9 bases line up with TRBD1. Sample: non-Treg CD4+ T cells sorted from blood. The source is a human donor in good health. In DNA form, the CDR3 reads TGTGCCAGCTCACCCTGGGACAGGGCGGATGGCTACACCTTC. It specifies CASSPWDRADGYTF.